This T cell receptor beta chain was identified during a study of blood T cell repertoires in COVID-19. In the study overall: Acute and convalescent COVID-19 samples came from the United States, Italy and Spain. Nucleic acid was either cDNA or gDNA, and it came from T cells, B-cell-depleted T cells, or PBMCs.

V trimming: 2 bases; J trimming: 6 bases; junction bases outside the gene matches: 10. The CDR3 loop spans 15 amino acids. Germline lookup yields CDR1 SGHRS and CDR2 YFSETQ. Seattle patients were enrolled during active infection and followed longitudinally. As originally analysed: Estimates of nucleated cell counts were drawn from the amplification of reference gene primers. Clones were sequenced by immunoSEQ multiplex PCR, and TCRdb holds only the in-frame ones, with some missing. That table is the source of V, J and clone size, and D and trimming were worked out from the DNA. The sample lists around 120,000 clones; under 95% were seen once.

The TCR sequence derives from a man aged 55-75 years with COVID-19, enrolled during active disease. The chain employs TRBV5-1 and TRBJ2-7, with 8 bases matching TRBD2. Specimen: peripheral blood. CDR3 sequence reads: CASSFDGRAFCEQYF. CDR3 in DNA: TGCGCCAGCAGCTTCGACGGGAGGGCCTTTTGCGAGCAGTACTTC.